Given below is one T cell receptor (beta chain) in context. Its antigen is undetermined. Primers included in the PCR were 60 Vbeta and 13 Jbeta primers. Assay used: immunoSEQ multiplex PCR; TCRdb lists only in-frame clones, some missing. The data hold more than 150,000 clones, with more than 65% observed a single time. The data originate from a study of cytomegalovirus exposure and HLA in healthy donors. The CDR3 contains 14 residues. Trimming cost V 5 bases and J 2 bases, with 12 bases left between them. Germline CDR1 MGHDK, CDR2 SYGVNS. Study-wide results and limits: In a later analysis, HLA-associated beta chains showed higher expansion and lower generation probabilities than comparable chains.

The gene calls are TRBV25-1 and TRBJ1-2; D is ambiguous. The TCR comes from a girl under 18 in good health and CMV-seropositive. Material for sequencing was PBMCs. CDR3 protein: CASSPRGSNYGYTF. The CDR3 coding sequence is TGTGCCAGCAGTCCTAGAGGATCGAACTATGGCTACACCTTC.